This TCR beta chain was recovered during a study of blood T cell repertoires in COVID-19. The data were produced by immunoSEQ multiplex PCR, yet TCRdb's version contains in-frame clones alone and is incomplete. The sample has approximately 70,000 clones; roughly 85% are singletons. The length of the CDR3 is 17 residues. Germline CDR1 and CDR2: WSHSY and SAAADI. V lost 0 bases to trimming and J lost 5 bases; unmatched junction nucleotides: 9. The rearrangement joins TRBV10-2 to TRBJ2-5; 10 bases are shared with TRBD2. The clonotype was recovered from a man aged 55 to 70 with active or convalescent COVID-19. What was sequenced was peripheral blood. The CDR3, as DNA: TGCGCCAGCAGTGAGTCGGCAGCGGGGGGGCACTGGGAGACCCAGTACTTC. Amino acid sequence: CASSESAAGGHWETQYF.